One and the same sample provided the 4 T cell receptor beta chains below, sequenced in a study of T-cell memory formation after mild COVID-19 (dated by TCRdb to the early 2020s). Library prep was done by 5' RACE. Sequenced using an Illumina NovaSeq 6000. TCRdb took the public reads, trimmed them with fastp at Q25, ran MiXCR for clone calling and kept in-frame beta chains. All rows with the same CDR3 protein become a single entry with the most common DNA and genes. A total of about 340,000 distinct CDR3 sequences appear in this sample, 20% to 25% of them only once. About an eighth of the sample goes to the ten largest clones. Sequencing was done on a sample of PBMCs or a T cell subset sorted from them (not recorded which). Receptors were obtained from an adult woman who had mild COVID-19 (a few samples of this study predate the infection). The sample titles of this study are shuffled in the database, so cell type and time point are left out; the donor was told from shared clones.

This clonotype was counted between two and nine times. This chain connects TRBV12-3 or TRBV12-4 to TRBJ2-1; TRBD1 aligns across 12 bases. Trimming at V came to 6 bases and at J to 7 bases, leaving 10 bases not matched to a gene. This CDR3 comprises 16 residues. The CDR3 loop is CASRSGTGGSGNEQFF. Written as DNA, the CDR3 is TGTGCCAGCAGATCTGGGACAGGGGGCTCGGGAAATGAGCAGTTCTTC.

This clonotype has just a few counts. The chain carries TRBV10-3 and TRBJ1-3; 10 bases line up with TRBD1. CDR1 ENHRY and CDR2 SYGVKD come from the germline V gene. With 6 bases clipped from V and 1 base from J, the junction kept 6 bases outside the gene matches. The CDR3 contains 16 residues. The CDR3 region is CAISGDRGRSGNTIYF. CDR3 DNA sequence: TGTGCCATCAGCGGAGACAGGGGGCGATCTGGAAACACCATATATTTT.

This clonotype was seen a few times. The CDR3 sequence: CASISAETSTDTQYF. The CDR3 DNA is TGTGCCAGCATATCAGCGGAAACTAGCACAGATACGCAGTATTTT. This chain uses TRBV7-6 with TRBJ2-3; a weak D match, TRBD2 (5 bases). The V and J ends lost 7 bases and 0 bases respectively, with 14 bases between them. Looked up from germline, CDR1 is SGHVS and CDR2 is FNYEAQ. This CDR3 has 15 residues. The full variable domain, rest sourced from reference TRBV7-6 and TRBJ2-3, is GAGVSQSPRYKVTKRGQDVALRCDPISGHVSLYWYRQALGQGPEFLTYFNYEAQQDKSGLPNDRFSAERPEGSISTLTIQRTEQRDSAMYRCASISAETSTDTQYFGPGTRLTVL.

The CDR3 DNA reads TGCGCCAGCAGCCAAGCCGCGGGGGCTGTCACAGATACGCAGTATTTT. It codes for CASSQAAGAVTDTQYF. The rearrangement uses TRBV4-1 and TRBJ2-3, with D perhaps TRBD2 (7 bases). Germline V CDR1 and CDR2: MGHRA, YSYEKL. Deletions cut 1 base from V and 2 bases from J, with 13 bases between. This CDR3 has 16 amino acids.